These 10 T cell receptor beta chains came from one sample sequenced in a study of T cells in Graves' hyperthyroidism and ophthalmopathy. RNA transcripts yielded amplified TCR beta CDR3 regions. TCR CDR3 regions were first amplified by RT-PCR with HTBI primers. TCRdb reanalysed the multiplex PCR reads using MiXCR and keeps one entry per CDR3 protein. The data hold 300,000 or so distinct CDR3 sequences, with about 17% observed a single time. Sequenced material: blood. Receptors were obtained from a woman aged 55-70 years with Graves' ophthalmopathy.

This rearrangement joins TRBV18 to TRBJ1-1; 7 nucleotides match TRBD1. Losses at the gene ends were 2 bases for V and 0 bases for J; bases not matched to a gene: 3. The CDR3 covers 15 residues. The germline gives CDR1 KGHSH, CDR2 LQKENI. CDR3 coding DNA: TGTGCCAGCTCACCAGAGGGGGCTGTGAACACTGAAGCTTTCTTT. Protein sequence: CASSPEGAVNTEAFF.

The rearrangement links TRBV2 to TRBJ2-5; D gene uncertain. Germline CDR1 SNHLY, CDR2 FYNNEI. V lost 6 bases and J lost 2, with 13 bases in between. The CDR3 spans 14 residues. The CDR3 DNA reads TGTGCCAGCAGCCGGTACGGGCCTCAAGAGACCCAGTACTTC. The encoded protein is CASSRYGPQETQYF.

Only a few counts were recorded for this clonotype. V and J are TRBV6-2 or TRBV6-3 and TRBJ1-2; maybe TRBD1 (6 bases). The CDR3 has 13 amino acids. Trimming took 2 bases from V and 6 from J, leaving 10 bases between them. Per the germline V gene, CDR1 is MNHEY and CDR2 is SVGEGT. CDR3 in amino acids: CASSYQGLNGYTF. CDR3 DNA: TGTGCCAGCAGTTACCAGGGGCTCAATGGCTACACCTTC.

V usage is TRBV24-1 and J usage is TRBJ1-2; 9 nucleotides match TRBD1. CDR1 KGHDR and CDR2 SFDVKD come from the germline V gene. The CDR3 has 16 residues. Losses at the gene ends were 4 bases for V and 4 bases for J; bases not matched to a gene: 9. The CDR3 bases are TGTGCCACCAGTGACCCGGGGACAGGGAGTCTCTATGGCTACACCTTC. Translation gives CATSDPGTGSLYGYTF.

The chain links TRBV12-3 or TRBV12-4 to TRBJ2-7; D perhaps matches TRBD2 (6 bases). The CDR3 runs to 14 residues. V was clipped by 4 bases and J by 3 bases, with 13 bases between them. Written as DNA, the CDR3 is TGTGCCAGCAGTTCAGGGACTCCGGGCTACGAGCAGTACTTC. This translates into CASSSGTPGYEQYF.

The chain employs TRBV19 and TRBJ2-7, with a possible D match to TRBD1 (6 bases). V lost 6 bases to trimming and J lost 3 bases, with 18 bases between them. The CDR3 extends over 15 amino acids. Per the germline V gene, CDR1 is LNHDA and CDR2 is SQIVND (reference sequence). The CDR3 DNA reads TGTGCCAGTAGAGATACAGGGTTGGGGCACTACGAGCAGTACTTC. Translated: CASRDTGLGHYEQYF.

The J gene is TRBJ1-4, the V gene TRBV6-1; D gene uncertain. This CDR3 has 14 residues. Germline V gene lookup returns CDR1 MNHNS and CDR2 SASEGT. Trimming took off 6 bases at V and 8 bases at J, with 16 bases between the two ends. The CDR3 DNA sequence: TGTGCCAGCAGCCCCCCGGCCAAGAAGGAAAAACTGTTTTTT. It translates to CASSPPAKKEKLFF.

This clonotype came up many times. The CDR3 nucleotides are TGTGCCAGCAGCCTTAGCGGTTTTTACTACGAGCAGTACTTC. It yields the protein CASSLSGFYYEQYF. The J gene is TRBJ2-7, the V gene TRBV12-3 or TRBV12-4; D may be TRBD2 (6 bases). The CDR3 consists of 14 residues. V lost 6 bases and J lost 3, with 15 bases in between.

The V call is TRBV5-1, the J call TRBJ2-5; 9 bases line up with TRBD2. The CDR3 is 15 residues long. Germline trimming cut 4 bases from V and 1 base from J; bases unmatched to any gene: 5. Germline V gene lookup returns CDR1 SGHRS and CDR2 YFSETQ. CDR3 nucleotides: TGCGCCAGCAGCCTACCAGCGGGGGGCCAAGAGACCCAGTACTTC. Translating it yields CASSLPAGGQETQYF.

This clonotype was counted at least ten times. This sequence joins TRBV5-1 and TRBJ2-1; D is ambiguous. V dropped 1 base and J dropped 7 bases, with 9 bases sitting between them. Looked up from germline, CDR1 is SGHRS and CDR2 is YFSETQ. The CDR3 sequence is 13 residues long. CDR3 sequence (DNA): TGCGCCAGCAGCTTGCTACCTCGGAATGAGCAGTTCTTC. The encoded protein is CASSLLPRNEQFF. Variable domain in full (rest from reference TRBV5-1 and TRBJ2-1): KAGVTQTPRYLIKTRGQQVTLSCSPISGHRSVSWYQQTPGQGLQFLFEYFSETQRNKGNFPGRFSGRQFSNSRSEMNVSTLELGDSALYLCASSLLPRNEQFFGPGTRLTVL.